These 32 T cell receptor beta chains came from one sample sequenced in a study of T-cell reconstitution after alpha-beta-depleted transplantation in children (dated by TCRdb to the mid-2010s). The library was prepared using PCR. Reads for this sample came from an Illumina HiSeq 2500. Molecular barcoding was employed in the preparation of TCR libraries, with unique molecular identifiers being used to normalize TCRbeta repertoire quantification. Through fastp at Q25 and MiXCR, TCRdb rebuilt clones from the public reads, retaining in-frame beta chains. Each entry merges the rows of one CDR3 protein and shows their most common DNA and genes. The sample yields over 400,000 distinct CDR3 sequences; around 12% were counted once. Around 5.6% of the sample rests with the top ten. The starting material was PBMCs from the stem cell graft donor, obtained from the stem cell graft. The source of these receptors is a human donor who donated a stem cell graft to a child with combined immunodeficiency.

This clonotype showed up just a few times. The chain recombines TRBV7-6 with TRBJ1-5; no definite D call. The CDR3 has 13 amino acids. V was shortened by 8 bases and J by 5 bases, with 13 bases between the two germline ends. CDR1 and CDR2 from the germline V gene are SGHVS and FNYEAQ. In nucleotides, the CDR3 is TGTGCCAGCGGAAAGGTGGCGGATCAGCCCCAGCATTTT. Translating gives CASGKVADQPQHF. The whole variable domain, remainder taken from reference TRBV7-6 and TRBJ1-5, is GAGVSQSPRYKVTKRGQDVALRCDPISGHVSLYWYRQALGQGPEFLTYFNYEAQQDKSGLPNDRFSAERPEGSISTLTIQRTEQRDSAMYRCASGKVADQPQHFGDGTRLSIL.

At least ten counts were recorded for this clonotype. This chain connects TRBV6-1 to TRBJ2-3, with a possible D match to TRBD2 (6 bases). From germline, CDR1 is MNHNS and CDR2 SASEGT. The CDR3 sequence is 16 residues long. V shed 4 bases and J shed 1 base, with 15 bases lying between them. In DNA, the CDR3 is TGTGCCAGCAGTGCACTTGCGGGGACTGGCACAGATACGCAGTATTTT. It encodes CASSALAGTGTDTQYF.

This clonotype showed up many times. The genes are TRBV7-2 and TRBJ2-1; D is unclear. The ends were cut back, 5 bases at V and 2 bases at J, with 10 bases in the middle. This CDR3 is built from 14 residues. CDR1 is SGHTA and CDR2 is FQGNSA in the germline V gene. This chain's CDR3 is CASSLLGPYNEQFF. The CDR3 DNA reads TGTGCCAGCAGCCTTCTAGGGCCCTACAATGAGCAGTTCTTC.

This clonotype was found many times. The chain recombines TRBV10-3 with TRBJ1-5; TRBD1 agrees at 9 bases. Looked up from germline, CDR1 is ENHRY and CDR2 is SYGVKD. The CDR3 totals 15 residues. V dropped 2 bases and J dropped 7; count of bases not matched to a gene: 6. CDR3 protein: CAISEGQGQGQPQHF. CDR3 sequence (DNA): TGTGCCATCAGTGAGGGACAGGGGCAAGGCCAGCCCCAGCATTTT.

The V and J genes are TRBV11-2 and TRBJ1-6, with no clear D. V was pared by 5 bases and J by 8 bases, with 13 bases between. Germline V gene data show CDR1 as SGHAT and CDR2 as FQNNGV. There are 14 residues in the CDR3. The DNA of the CDR3 is TGTGCCAGCAGCCTTTCAAGGGCTTATTCACCCCTCCACTTT. Translated: CASSLSRAYSPLHF. Full variable domain (outside the CDR3, taken from reference TRBV11-2 and TRBJ1-6): EAGVAQSPRYKIIEKRQSVAFWCNPISGHATLYWYQQILGQGPKLLIQFQNNGVVDDSQLPKDRFSAERLKGVDSTLKIQPAKLEDSAVYLCASSLSRAYSPLHFGNGTRLTVT.

This clonotype was counted many times. The chain combines TRBV7-3 with TRBJ1-1; D gene ambiguous. The length of the CDR3 is 13 residues. The germline V and J ends were trimmed by 5 bases and 5 bases, with 12 bases remaining between them. CDR1 and CDR2 (germline): SGHTA, FQGTGA. The CDR3 nucleotides are TGTGCCAGCAGCCGAAACCTTGGGACTGAAGCTTTCTTT. Translated: CASSRNLGTEAFF.

This clonotype was detected many times. The CDR3 here is CASSLVASGQETQYF. Here the CDR3 DNA reads TGTGCCAGCAGCTTGGTGGCTAGCGGGCAAGAGACCCAGTACTTC. The chain employs TRBV5-6 and TRBJ2-5, with TRBD2 matching over 8 bases. The CDR3 is 15 amino acids. Germline V CDR1 and CDR2: SGHDT, YYEEEE. The ends lost 0 bases at V and 2 bases at J; junction bases unmatched: 3. The full variable domain, its missing parts supplied by reference TRBV5-6 and TRBJ2-5, is DAGVTQSPTHLIKTRGQQVTLRCSPKSGHDTVSWYQQALGQGPQFIFQYYEEEERQRGNFPDRFSGHQFPNYSSELNVNALLLGDSALYLCASSLVASGQETQYFGPGTRLLVL.

This clonotype turned up a few times. The J gene is TRBJ2-1, the V gene TRBV14; D unresolved. V gave up 2 bases and J gave up 8 bases, with 4 bases separating them. Germline loops: CDR1 SGHDN, CDR2 FVKESK. The CDR3 contains 11 residues. Written as DNA, the CDR3 is TGTGCCAGCAGCCAAATCGATGAGCAGTTCTTC. Its translation is CASSQIDEQFF.

Only a few counts were recorded for this clonotype. CDR3 nucleotide sequence: TGCAGTGCTGCTGGCGGACAGGGGGCGCCCACCGGGGAGCTGTTTTTT. Protein: CSAAGGQGAPTGELFF. This sequence joins TRBV20-1 and TRBJ2-2; 11 nucleotides match TRBD1. V lost 5 bases to trimming and J lost 4 bases; unmatched junction nucleotides: 9. Per the germline V gene, CDR1 is DFQATT and CDR2 is SNEGSKA (reference sequence). The CDR3 loop spans 16 amino acids.

This chain joins TRBV6-2 or TRBV6-3 and TRBJ1-1; D not resolved. The CDR3 covers 13 residues. V shed 7 bases and J shed 10 bases, with 19 bases lying between them. The germline V gene encodes CDR1 MNHEY and CDR2 SVGEGT. The CDR3 protein is CASTLTIAEVAFF. CDR3 nucleotides: TGTGCCAGCACCTTAACAATAGCCGAAGTAGCTTTCTTT.

This clonotype was seen many times. The rearrangement uses TRBV28 and TRBJ2-5; D remains unclear. In germline, CDR1 is MDHEN, CDR2 SYDVKM. This CDR3 has 11 amino acids. Trimming stripped 4 bases from V and 3 bases from J, with 3 bases between. The CDR3 DNA reads TGTGCCAGCAGTTACAAAGAGACCCAGTACTTC. This translates into CASSYKETQYF. The variable domain in full, completed from reference TRBV28 and TRBJ2-5, reads DVKVTQSSRYLVKRTGEKVFLECVQDMDHENMFWYRQDPGLGLRLIYFSYDVKMKEKGDIPEGYSVSREKKERFSLILESASTNQTSMYLCASSYKETQYFGPGTRLLVL.

The CDR3 DNA sequence: TGTGCCAGCGGACAGCAAGTAGGGTCACCCCTCCACTTT. Its protein product is CASGQQVGSPLHF. The V and J genes are TRBV12-3 or TRBV12-4 and TRBJ1-6; TRBD1 might be the D (6 bases). The CDR3 sequence is 13 residues long. Trimming stripped 8 bases from V and 10 bases from J, with 15 bases between.

This chain uses TRBV5-1 with TRBJ2-1; 8 bases fit TRBD2. CDR3 length equals 15 residues. Germline V lookup: CDR1 SGHRS, CDR2 YFSETQ. With 4 bases clipped from V and 2 bases from J, the junction kept 5 bases outside the gene matches. This CDR3 is CASSLSGEAYNEQFF. The CDR3 DNA reads TGCGCCAGCAGCCTTAGCGGGGAGGCCTACAATGAGCAGTTCTTC.

This clonotype was seen more than once but under ten times. The rearrangement uses TRBV20-1 and TRBJ2-1; 9 bases fit TRBD2. CDR3 length: 16 amino acids. The germline gives CDR1 DFQATT, CDR2 SNEGSKA (reference sequence). V shed 3 bases, J shed 2 bases, and the junction held 8 bases outside the gene matches. The CDR3 DNA is TGCAGTGCTAGTAGGCGGGAGGGGGGACCCTACAATGAGCAGTTCTTC. This gives the protein CSASRREGGPYNEQFF.

This clonotype was counted only a few times. This sequence joins TRBV4-3 and TRBJ2-7, with 11 bases fitting TRBD2. Looked up from germline, CDR1 is LGHNA and CDR2 is YSLEER. V was clipped by 3 bases and J by 2 bases; unmatched bases: 6. The CDR3 runs 16 residues. Here the CDR3 DNA reads TGCGCCAGCAGCCACGGGCTAGCGGGAGGCACCTACGAGCAGTACTTC. Translating it yields CASSHGLAGGTYEQYF.

To note about this clonotype: A read error may produce the germline difference seen at one junction end. This chain uses TRBV11-2 with TRBJ2-1, with 10 bases aligning to TRBD2. The CDR3 consists of 15 residues. Germline V gene lookup returns CDR1 SGHAT and CDR2 FQNNGV. In nucleotides, the CDR3 is TGTGCCAGCAGCTCCACTAGCGGGGAATACAATGGGCAGTTCTTC. Its protein is CASSSTSGEYNGQFF.

The chain carries TRBV12-3 or TRBV12-4 and TRBJ2-2; weak D call: TRBD1 (6 bases). V lost 6 bases and J 5 bases, leaving 19 bases between the germline ends. The CDR3 has 16 residues. The CDR3 bases are TGTGCCAGCAGCCGTACAGGGTTGGCGAGTACCGGGGAGCTGTTTTTT. It yields the protein CASSRTGLASTGELFF.

This sequence joins TRBV12-3 or TRBV12-4 and TRBJ2-7; perhaps D is TRBD1 or TRBD2 (5 bases each). The CDR3 sequence is 15 residues long. V lost 2 bases and J 9 bases, leaving 20 bases between the germline ends. The CDR3 coding sequence is TGTGCCAGCAGTTTATGGGGACGGACCGGAGGCGTGCAGTACTTC. Protein sequence: CASSLWGRTGGVQYF.

In this sample, this clonotype turned up a few times. This chain connects TRBV9 to TRBJ2-7; TRBD2 matches at 9 bases. The J segment lost 2 bases and the V segment lost 0 bases, leaving 3 bases of the junction unmatched. The CDR3 runs 15 residues. Germline-derived CDR1 and CDR2 are SGDLS and YYNGEE. The CDR3 nucleotides read TGTGCCAGCAGCGTAGGCGGGAGGGGCGCCTACGAGCAGTACTTC. It translates to CASSVGGRGAYEQYF.

The chain uses TRBV12-3 or TRBV12-4 and TRBJ2-2; TRBD1 matches at 9 bases. This CDR3 has 16 amino acids. Trimming at V came to 5 bases and at J to 6 bases, leaving 10 bases not matched to a gene. In DNA, the CDR3 is TGTGCCAGCAGTCCGTACGTCTACAGGGGGCCCGGGGAGCTGTTTTTT. The encoded protein is CASSPYVYRGPGELFF.

This clonotype has only a few counts. The genes are TRBV12-3 or TRBV12-4 and TRBJ2-7; unclear D gene. The CDR3 is 13 residues long. V lost 2 bases and J 5 bases, leaving 10 bases between the germline ends. The CDR3 DNA follows: TGTGCCAGCAGTTTAACTCCAGCCAACGAGCAGTACTTC. This sequence encodes CASSLTPANEQYF.

J is TRBJ2-3 and V is TRBV5-1, with D possibly called TRBD1 or TRBD2 (5 bases each). CDR1 is SGHRS, CDR2 YFSETQ, per germline. The CDR3 extends over 15 amino acids. The V and J ends lost 0 bases and 2 bases respectively, with 10 bases between them. In nucleotides, the CDR3 is TGCGCCAGCAGCTTGGGGGACCTCTACACAGATACGCAGTATTTT. Protein product: CASSLGDLYTDTQYF.

The sample holds a few counts of this clonotype. The chain couples TRBV27 to TRBJ2-7, with no clear D. CDR3 size: 12 residues. Between the trimmed V and J ends, which lost 0 bases and 5 bases, there was a span of 5 bases. Germline assignment: CDR1 MNHEY and CDR2 SMNVEV (reference sequence). CDR3: CASSLSGHEQYF. In nucleotides, the CDR3 is TGTGCCAGCAGTTTATCAGGGCACGAGCAGTACTTC.

This clonotype occurred many times. One junction end disagrees with the germline gene, perhaps due to a read error. The V gene is TRBV29-1, the J gene TRBJ1-1; D uncertain. This CDR3 contains 11 residues. CDR1 is SQVTM and CDR2 is ANQGSEA in the germline V gene. The CDR3 region has the DNA TGCAGCCTTGAGGTGCCACTGGTAGCTTTCTTT. It yields the protein CSLEVPLVAFF.

This chain's CDR3 is CASSQESHSGNTIYF. The CDR3, as DNA: TGTGCCAGCAGCCAAGAGTCACACTCTGGAAACACCATATATTTT. This chain joins TRBV4-2 and TRBJ1-3; D gene unclear. Trimming left V 0 bases short and J 0 bases short, with 6 bases between. The CDR3 runs 15 residues. CDR1 LGHNA and CDR2 YNFKEQ come from the germline V gene.

This clonotype occurred once. An end of the junction differs from the germline gene, which may be a read error. This chain connects TRBV20-1 to TRBJ1-5, with TRBD1 matching 9 bases. CDR1 and CDR2 from the germline V gene are DFQATT and SNEGSKA (reference sequence). CDR3 length equals 19 residues. The CDR3 here is CCASKGQGGSFRGNQPQHF. The CDR3 coding sequence is TGCTGTGCTAGTAAGGGACAGGGTGGTAGCTTCCGTGGCAATCAGCCCCAGCATTTT.

The chain uses TRBV12-3 or TRBV12-4 and TRBJ1-1; no definite D call. Trimming took off 2 bases at V and 12 bases at J, with 22 bases between the two ends. The CDR3 sequence is 15 residues long. CDR3 sequence: CASSLRVSVPSPTFF. CDR3 sequence (DNA): TGTGCCAGCAGTTTAAGGGTTTCTGTGCCCTCTCCGACTTTCTTT.

This clonotype has ten or more counts. V gene TRBV6-2 or TRBV6-3 combines with J gene TRBJ1-1; the D is unclear. This CDR3 contains 16 residues. Germline V gene sequence: CDR1 MNHEY, CDR2 SVGEGT. V was clipped by 6 bases and J by 1 base, with 18 bases between them. CDR3 loop: CASRSILNTPNTEAFF. The CDR3 coding sequence is TGTGCCAGCAGATCCATTCTAAACACTCCGAACACTGAAGCTTTCTTT.

This chain uses TRBV10-3 with TRBJ2-3, with D tentatively TRBD1 or TRBD2 (5 bases each). Trimming took off 4 bases at V and 3 bases at J, with 11 bases between the two ends. CDR1 and CDR2 from the germline V gene are ENHRY and SYGVKD. CDR3 length equals 14 residues. CDR3 DNA sequence: TGTGCCATCAGTGTAGGGGACGGAACAGATACGCAGTATTTT. It yields the protein CAISVGDGTDTQYF.

This chain links TRBV24-1 with TRBJ2-6; tentatively, D is TRBD1 or TRBD2 (5 bases each). V was cut by 5 bases and J by 1 base, with 11 bases left in between. From germline, CDR1 is KGHDR and CDR2 SFDVKD. The CDR3 is made up of 16 amino acids. This CDR3 reads CATSVGERSGANVLTF. CDR3 nucleotides: TGTGCCACCAGTGTGGGGGAACGGTCTGGGGCCAACGTCCTGACTTTC.

This clonotype occurred many times. The J gene is TRBJ1-5, the V gene TRBV20-1; TRBD1 agrees at 9 bases. The CDR3 totals 15 residues. After removal of 0 bases from V and 6 bases from J, the junction contained 6 bases not matched to a gene. The germline V gene encodes CDR1 DFQATT and CDR2 SNEGSKA (reference sequence). The CDR3 is CSARDLGQGVQPQHF. Written as DNA, the CDR3 is TGCAGTGCTAGAGATCTGGGACAGGGTGTTCAGCCCCAGCATTTT.

This rearrangement joins TRBV30 to TRBJ2-5; no firm D call. The CDR3 has 13 amino acids. Trimming stripped 2 bases from V and 5 bases from J, with 12 bases between. Germline CDR1 reads GTSNPN; CDR2 reads SVGIG (reference sequence). The CDR3 coding sequence is TGTGCCTGGAGTTTCGACACCTCGGAGACCCAGTACTTC. This gives the protein CAWSFDTSETQYF.